This record looks at one T cell receptor beta chain sequence and its context. Its antigen is unknown. MiXCR, applied by TCRdb to the reads, yields one record per CDR3 protein. The sample comprises roughly 860,000 distinct CDR3 sequences, 30% to 35% of which are singletons, and 12% rests with the top ten. The data were obtained in a study of T cell repertoires in cytomegalovirus infection. The origin of this receptor is a human donor in good health (CMV status not recorded). Some clones in this sample may be carry-over from other donors' samples. The starting material was cultured CD8+ T cells from PBMCs, obtained from culture after CMV antigen stimulation.

The CDR3 region has the DNA TGTGCCAGTAGTATAGATTTGGCTAGCGGGGCCCAAGAGACCCAGTACTTC. Protein sequence: CASSIDLASGAQETQYF. This chain connects TRBV19 to TRBJ2-5; 9 bases align to TRBD2. Germline-derived CDR1 and CDR2 are LNHDA and SQIVND (reference sequence). V was clipped by 0 bases and J by 1 base; unmatched bases: 6. This CDR3 is built from 17 residues.